This passage covers 29 T cell receptor beta chains from one sample sequenced in a study of blood T cells in healthy people across ages. For the second PCR, which ran for about 6 to 11 cycles, a sample-barcoded 5' primer and a J-beta primer mix were used. TCRdb ran MiXCR on the 5' RACE reads and lists one entry per CDR3 protein. The data show 800,000 or so distinct CDR3 sequences, with around 62% seen just once and about 27% held by the top ten. The sample was blood. These receptor sequences come from a man aged 25-45 years in good health.

A note on this clonotype: The junction shows a germline mismatch at one end, possibly a read error. This chain connects TRBV27 to TRBJ2-6; D is possibly TRBD2 (5 bases). The CDR3 spans 13 residues. Germline V gene data show CDR1 as MNHEY and CDR2 as SMNVEV (reference sequence). This CDR3 is CANSFGRANVLTF. CDR3 sequence (DNA): TGTGCCAACAGTTTCGGGAGGGCCAACGTCCTGACTTTC.

V usage is TRBV4-1 and J usage is TRBJ2-1; 8 bases map to TRBD2. V lost 0 bases and J lost 7; bases outside the gene matches: 8. This CDR3 comprises 16 residues. The V gene's germline CDR1 is MGHRA and CDR2 YSYEKL. For the CDR3, the DNA is TGCGCCAGCAGCCAAGAGGCAACGGGGGGGCGGAATGAGCAGTTCTTC. Translating it yields CASSQEATGGRNEQFF.

The gene calls are TRBV12-3 or TRBV12-4 and TRBJ2-7; no clear D gene. V dropped 5 bases and J dropped 3 bases, with 8 bases sitting between them. There are 12 residues in the CDR3. CDR3 amino acids: CASSPLVYEQYF. The CDR3 DNA follows: TGTGCCAGCAGTCCCCTAGTCTACGAGCAGTACTTC.

The chain employs TRBV27 and TRBJ2-3; D is possibly TRBD2 (5 bases). Trimming removed 8 bases from V and 2 bases from J, with 14 bases in between. There are 14 residues in the CDR3. Germline CDR1 MNHEY, CDR2 SMNVEV (reference sequence). DNA for the CDR3: TGTGCCAGCTCGCGGGCAGGCCCCACAGATACGCAGTATTTT. Amino acids: CASSRAGPTDTQYF.

This clonotype has more than one count but fewer than ten. This rearrangement joins TRBV29-1 to TRBJ2-4; D gene uncertain. Trimming left V 1 base short and J 1 base short, with 5 bases between. The length of the CDR3 is 13 residues. Germline-derived CDR1 and CDR2 are SQVTM and ANQGSEA. The CDR3 DNA reads TGCAGCGTTGAAGTAGGGGCCAAAAACATTCAGTACTTC. Amino acid sequence: CSVEVGAKNIQYF.

The J gene is TRBJ2-3, the V gene TRBV9; D possibly corresponds to TRBD2 (7 bases). Per germline, CDR1 SGDLS and CDR2 YYNGEE. Trimming took 2 bases from V and 4 from J, leaving 20 bases between them. The CDR3 has 17 residues. CDR3 nucleotide sequence: TGTGCCAGCAGCGTTGGGTCTGAGGGGGAGGGTCCAGATACGCAGTATTTT. Translating it yields CASSVGSEGEGPDTQYF.

The V gene is TRBV27, the J gene TRBJ1-2, with 7 bases that match TRBD1. The V gene end was trimmed by 5 bases and the J gene end by 0 bases; junction bases not matched to a gene: 6. The CDR3 is 15 residues long. In germline, CDR1 is MNHEY, CDR2 SMNVEV (reference sequence). The CDR3 DNA sequence: TGTGCCAGCAGTACCCGGGACAGAGCTAACTATGGCTACACCTTC. Residues: CASSTRDRANYGYTF.

Remarks on this clonotype: At one of its ends the junction is not consistent with the germline gene, which may arise from a read error. The chain links TRBV10-3 to TRBJ2-7; 7 nucleotides line up with TRBD2. CDR1 is ENHRY and CDR2 is SYGVKD in the germline V gene. The CDR3 totals 14 residues. The CDR3 DNA follows: TGTGTCATCAGTGAATACGCCGCGGGGGATACCCAGTACTTC. Protein product: CVISEYAAGDTQYF.

The chain has TRBV5-6 and TRBJ1-2; the D is unclear. Looked up from germline, CDR1 is SGHDT and CDR2 is YYEEEE. Trimming took 0 bases from V and 4 from J, leaving 13 bases between them. CDR3 length equals 15 residues. The CDR3 DNA is TGTGCCAGCAGCTTGGGGGCAGCGGGTCTCTATGGCTACACCTTC. Residues: CASSLGAAGLYGYTF.

The count of this clonotype is one. One junction end disagrees with the germline gene, perhaps due to a read error. The chain carries TRBV5-1 and TRBJ1-6; 9 bases map to TRBD1. The germline V gene has CDR1 SGHRS and CDR2 YFSETQ. The CDR3 extends over 16 amino acids. DNA for the CDR3: TGCGCCAACAGCCCGAAGACAGGGGGTGGGAATTCACCCCTCCACTTT. Translated: CANSPKTGGGNSPLHF.

V is TRBV5-1 and J is TRBJ2-6; D may be TRBD1 or TRBD2 (6 bases each). This CDR3 is built from 15 residues. Germline V lookup: CDR1 SGHRS, CDR2 YFSETQ. V lost 6 bases, J lost 3 bases, and 13 bases lay in between. The chain's CDR3 is CASTPRGVGANVLTF. CDR3 bases: TGCGCCAGCACTCCTAGGGGGGTTGGGGCCAACGTCCTGACTTTC.

This chain uses TRBV19 with TRBJ1-2, with D possibly matching TRBD1 (6 bases). V lost 7 bases, J lost 0 bases, and 15 bases lay in between. This CDR3 is built from 15 residues. Germline V gene data show CDR1 as LNHDA and CDR2 as SQIVND (reference sequence). This CDR3 reads CASTSGDTANYGYTF. CDR3 in DNA: TGTGCCAGTACCTCGGGGGACACAGCTAACTATGGCTACACCTTC.

The chain couples TRBV27 to TRBJ2-1; D uncertain. The V gene's germline CDR1 is MNHEY and CDR2 SMNVEV (reference sequence). CDR3 size: 13 residues. The ends were cut back, 3 bases at V and 2 bases at J, with 5 bases in the middle. The CDR3 spells CASSFNPYNEQFF. The CDR3 DNA reads TGTGCCAGCAGTTTCAACCCCTACAATGAGCAGTTCTTC.

This clonotype turned up a few times. The rearrangement uses TRBV20-1 and TRBJ2-6; 9 positions agree with TRBD1. CDR1 and CDR2 from the germline V gene are DFQATT and SNEGSKA (reference sequence). This CDR3 has 17 residues. The V gene end was trimmed by 3 bases and the J gene end by 0 bases; junction bases not matched to a gene: 6. The CDR3 DNA follows: TGCAGTGCTAGTTGGGGACAGGGAACCTCTGGGGCCAACGTCCTGACTTTC. Its translation: CSASWGQGTSGANVLTF.

V is TRBV6-5 and J is TRBJ2-3, with no clear D. The length of the CDR3 is 11 residues. Germline CDR1 MNHEY, CDR2 SVGAGI. Trimming left V 5 bases short and J 10 bases short, with 10 bases between. The CDR3 here is CASSQARAQYF. The CDR3 DNA reads as TGTGCCAGCAGTCAAGCACGTGCGCAGTATTTT.

This clonotype is a singleton in its sample. The chain is built from TRBV10-3 and TRBJ2-2; the D is unclear. In germline, CDR1 is ENHRY, CDR2 SYGVKD. The ends were cut back, 8 bases at V and 5 bases at J, with 18 bases in the middle. The CDR3 runs to 15 residues. CDR3 nucleotides: TGTGCCATCCCAGGAATAGGGCAGGAGACCGGGGAGCTGTTTTTT. It encodes CAIPGIGQETGELFF.

Concerning this clonotype: Possible read error: a much larger clone is one base away. The V gene is TRBV29-1, the J gene TRBJ2-1; a possible D gene is TRBD2 (7 bases). The germline V and J ends were trimmed by 7 bases and 10 bases, with 26 bases remaining between them. The CDR3 runs 15 residues. The germline V gene encodes CDR1 SQVTM and CDR2 ANQGSEA. The CDR3 DNA is TGCAGCGGCCATCTGGGGGTAGTGGGGGGGCGAGAGCAGTTCTTC. It encodes CSGHLGVVGGREQFF.

A word on this clonotype: The junction and the germline gene differ at one end; a read error may be behind it. The rearrangement links TRBV7-7 to TRBJ1-5; D remains unclear. There are 13 residues in the CDR3. Germline V CDR1 and CDR2: SSHAT, FNYEAQ (reference sequence). CDR3 residues: CASSLGPDQPQHF. Written as DNA, the CDR3 is TGTGCTAGCAGCTTAGGCCCTGACCAGCCCCAGCATTTT.

In its sample, this clonotype was seen a few times. This rearrangement joins TRBV28 to TRBJ1-6; 8 nucleotides match TRBD1. The CDR3 consists of 16 residues. Germline V CDR1 and CDR2: MDHEN, SYDVKM. This CDR3 is CGSRRTGTSYNSPLHF. The CDR3 DNA reads as TGTGGGTCCCGCCGGACAGGGACCTCCTATAATTCACCCCTCCACTTT.

In this sample, this clonotype turned up a few times. The gene calls are TRBV15 and TRBJ2-7; TRBD2 matches 7 bases. The ends lost 6 bases at V and 0 bases at J; junction bases unmatched: 2. Germline CDR1 and CDR2: LNHNV and YYDKDF (reference sequence). The CDR3 runs to 13 residues. For the CDR3, the DNA is TGTGCCACCAGGGGGAGGGCCTCCTACGAGCAGTACTTC. Its protein is CATRGRASYEQYF. Together with reference TRBV15 and TRBJ2-7, the CDR3 gives the full variable domain: DAMVIQNPRYQVTQFGKPVTLSCSQTLNHNVMYWYQQKSSQAPKLLFHYYDKDFNNEADTPDNFQSRRPNTSFCFLDIRSPGLGDTAMYLCATRGRASYEQYFGPGTRLTVT.

This clonotype was seen once. The chain carries TRBV30 and TRBJ1-2, with 8 bases aligning to TRBD1. The CDR3 runs to 13 residues. The germline CDR1 and CDR2 sequences are GTSNPN and SVGIG (reference sequence). V lost 3 bases, J lost 8 bases, and 8 bases stayed unmatched. CDR3 in DNA: TGTGCCTGGAGCGCAGGGGGCCTTGGGGGCTACACCTTC. As protein: CAWSAGGLGGYTF.

This clonotype was seen a few times. The chain uses TRBV4-3 and TRBJ2-1; 8 bases map to TRBD1. The CDR3 consists of 17 residues. The ends lost 1 base at V and 3 bases at J; junction bases unmatched: 8. Germline V CDR1 and CDR2: LGHNA, YSLEER. The CDR3 DNA is TGCGCCAGCAGCCAAGGTCCACAGGGGGTAGGCTACAATGAGCAGTTCTTC. Residues: CASSQGPQGVGYNEQFF.

The chain couples TRBV5-1 to TRBJ2-3, with D uncertain. The CDR3 has 15 residues. V dropped 2 bases and J dropped 8 bases, with 18 bases sitting between them. The germline CDR1 and CDR2 sequences are SGHRS and YFSETQ. The CDR3 region is CASSFSGTDAGTQYF. The CDR3 bases are TGCGCCAGCAGCTTCTCAGGTACGGACGCAGGTACGCAGTATTTT.

This chain uses TRBV12-3 or TRBV12-4 with TRBJ1-2; D gene uncertain. V lost 6 bases and J lost 5, with 16 bases in between. The CDR3 loop spans 14 amino acids. Here the CDR3 reads CASSPSGEGYGYTF. The DNA for the CDR3 is TGTGCCAGCAGCCCTTCCGGCGAAGGGTATGGCTACACCTTC.

The J gene is TRBJ2-5, the V gene TRBV9; 9 bases align to TRBD2. CDR1 is SGDLS, CDR2 YYNGEE, per germline. Trimming removed 2 bases from V and 5 bases from J; junction bases left unmatched: 10. The CDR3 is made up of 16 amino acids. Written as DNA, the CDR3 is TGTGCCAGCAGCGTTCCCCTACGACTAGCGGCGGAGACCCAGTACTTC. Protein: CASSVPLRLAAETQYF.

The chain carries TRBV25-1 and TRBJ1-2; D uncertain. The CDR3 contains 13 residues. V shed 3 bases and J shed 8 bases, with 13 bases lying between them. Germline V gene data show CDR1 as MGHDK and CDR2 as SYGVNS. The CDR3 is CASSDSLIKGYTF. CDR3 DNA: TGTGCCAGCAGTGATTCCCTAATTAAGGGCTACACCTTC.

The V gene is TRBV7-2, the J gene TRBJ1-2, with D tentatively TRBD1 (5 bases). V shed 1 base and J shed 8 bases, with 11 bases lying between them. This CDR3 has 13 amino acids. Germline-derived CDR1 and CDR2 are SGHTA and FQGNSA. Written as DNA, the CDR3 is TGTGCCAGCAGCTTAGTAGCGACAGCCGGCTACACCTTC. Amino acids: CASSLVATAGYTF.

Only one count was recorded for this clonotype. The rearrangement joins TRBV5-5 to TRBJ2-5; D gene unclear. Looked up from germline, CDR1 is SGHKS and CDR2 is YYEKEE (reference sequence). CDR3 length: 15 amino acids. Trimming removed 0 bases from V and 4 bases from J, with 13 bases in between. This CDR3 reads CASSLVYDYGETQYF. The CDR3 region has the DNA TGTGCCAGCAGCTTGGTCTACGATTATGGAGAGACCCAGTACTTC.

The chain joins TRBV7-2 to TRBJ1-6, with D perhaps matching TRBD1 (5 bases). The CDR3 has 15 residues. The ends were cut back, 1 base at V and 6 bases at J, with 10 bases in the middle. Germline loops: CDR1 SGHTA, CDR2 FQGNSA. The CDR3 bases are TGTGCCAGCAGCTTAGAAACAGGATTTAATTCACCCCTCCACTTT. Translating gives CASSLETGFNSPLHF. Full variable domain (outside the CDR3, taken from reference TRBV7-2 and TRBJ1-6): GAGVSQSPSNKVTEKGKDVELRCDPISGHTALYWYRQSLGQGLEFLIYFQGNSAPDKSGLPSDRFSAERTGGSVSTLTIQRTQQEDSAVYLCASSLETGFNSPLHFGNGTRLTVT.